This TCR beta chain is from a study of blood T cell repertoires in COVID-19. About the research overall: The United States, Italy and Spain were the sources of the acute and convalescent COVID-19 samples.

Per the authors' pipeline: Estimated nucleated cell counts came from reference gene primer amplification. Assay: immunoSEQ multiplex PCR; the TCRdb copy retains only in-frame clones and omits some. For V, J and clone size, that table is used; D and trimming come from the DNA. The sample records approximately 240,000 clones, approximately 80% being singletons. The CDR3 is made up of 12 amino acids. Trimming left V 5 bases short and J 4 bases short, with 8 bases between. Germline CDR1 is PRHDT and CDR2 is FYEKMQ (reference sequence). The sequenced material came from peripheral blood. The gene calls are TRBV13 and TRBJ1-2; the D gene is possibly TRBD1 (5 bases). The receptor comes from a woman in her thirties or forties with active or convalescent COVID-19. The CDR3 sequence: CASSPGGYGYTF. The CDR3 DNA reads as TGTGCCAGCAGCCCCGGGGGCTATGGCTACACCTTC.